This TCR beta chain was sequenced in a study of cytomegalovirus exposure and HLA in healthy donors (dated by TCRdb to about 2017). Regarding the study in general: An earlier analysis of some 600 of the donors reported around 280 Gb of sequence data and approximately 120 million unique TCR beta sequences obtained from some 170 million T cells. An early release that covered fewer than 800 HLA-typed donors contained about 300 gigabases of sequencing data and some 87 million unique TCR sequences. Of the roughly 400 genotyped donors, less than 85% were placed in the genetic ancestry cluster associated with self-reported Caucasian donors. The study aimed to test whether signatures of past pathogen exposure could be identified by cataloging public T cell receptors. The study profiled the T cell repertoires of about 640 subjects by immunosequencing and related them to cytomegalovirus serostatus. A separate validation cohort of roughly 130 different subjects was used in addition to the approximately 610-subject first cohort. High-throughput TCR immunosequencing, statistical association of individual TCRs with disease status, and machine learning were combined to predict cytomegalovirus infection status. In a later analysis, previously published TCR beta repertoires from 670 or so donors were re-analyzed and high-resolution HLA genotyping was added so that TCR occurrence patterns could be studied. The later analysis used no new phenotypic data to find candidate immune exposures, relying instead on TCR beta sequences and their occurrence across donors. To decide whether each TCR beta V gene segment behaved as functional or pseudogenic, an earlier analysis of fewer than 750 of the donors relied on high-throughput TCR beta sequencing. Donor age, sex, ethnicity and CMV serostatus were compiled alongside the repertoire data. A later genetic analysis used genome-wide SNP genotypes for about three fifths of the roughly 700 donors, treating that subset as a discovery cohort. Every repertoire in the discovery cohort had been generated on one and the same sequencing platform. Class I and class II HLA loci were covered by the typing at four-digit resolution. Typing coverage differed by locus: A, B, C, DRB1 and DQB1 were typed in roughly 620-630 donors, DQA1 in approximately 520, DPA1 in approximately 610, and DPB1 in about 450. Several DR-DQ haplotypes were handled as single units for association and clustering because linkage in the cohort was strong. Across around 400 genotyped donors of the cohort, an average of about 220,000 unique TCR beta nucleotide sequences per donor were sequenced, and roughly a sixth of those sequences were non-productive.

This clone is a singleton in its sample. This clone's antigen is unknown. No much larger clonotype is one base removed from it; base qualities were not supplied. The full study reports these points: Compared with equally common non-associated chains, HLA-associated TCR beta chains in a later analysis were more clonally expanded and had lower generation probabilities. The presence/absence analyses assumed that sequencing depth was roughly uniform across donors, and that assumption may not be true. For the cohort, immune exposure information was limited to CMV serostatus. Assigning TCR associations to individual alleles was difficult when HLA alleles, especially DR and DQ, strongly co-occurred. Most CMV-associated TCR beta chains appeared to be HLA-restricted in a later analysis, and the HLA associations seemed to be driven largely by CMV exposure. A later genetic analysis associated a missense DCLRE1C variant with V-gene and J-gene trimming of TCR beta chains, and an independent cohort replicated the association. According to a later genetic analysis, donors in an Asian-associated ancestry cluster had fewer N-insertions in productive TCRs than the roughly 700-donor mean. While some public TCRs were present in many individuals, most TCR sequences turned up only very rarely across donors. Linkage disequilibrium might explain the correlated functional status among segregating V segments, but an unknown experimental factor could not be ruled out. The study gave a list of some 150 TCR beta chains associated with cytomegalovirus. Because HLA typing was missing for some donors at each locus, association tests included only the typed subset. The earlier analysis of 587 of the donors excluded around 17 rarely observed V segments, including chromosome 9 orphons, because counts were too low. In a later analysis, TCR association rates were found to vary across HLA loci, with the most associated TCRs seen for DRB1 alleles and the fewest for HLA-C alleles. The cohort was sequenced for TCR beta chains only, and without alpha or paired-chain data the features that could be detected were limited. In an earlier analysis of more than 450 of the donors, most TCR beta V segments were observed in productive rearrangements about 87% or about 30% of the time, broadly matching IMGT annotations. A later analysis associated 16,951 TCR beta sequences with specific HLA alleles at a false discovery rate of 0.05. A later analysis reported that several top co-occurrence clusters appeared linked to parvovirus B19, influenza, CMV and Epstein-Barr virus. In vitro tests confirmed that three of the cytomegalovirus-associated TCR beta chains recognize cytomegalovirus antigens. Some IMGT-functional V segments, including TRBV6-2 and TRBV6-3, could not be distinguished by the 87-base-pair reads and were therefore excluded. In both the original and validation cohorts, the classifier was reported to diagnose cytomegalovirus status with high specificity and sensitivity. The authors suggested that the approach could potentially be extended to other disease states and immunological phenotypes. A further reported finding was that TCR beta sequences accurately predicted the HLA-A and HLA-B alleles for most subjects in the first cohort. A group of highly shared sequence variants was considered likely to be a technical artifact of the sequencing pipeline.

The cohort comprised around 700 healthy bone marrow donors. At the time of sampling, all cohort members were nominally healthy, though unrecorded immune exposures were likely present. The donor tested CMV seropositive and was one of the 289 seropositive cohort members. A peripheral blood sample was collected from each donor, and TCR beta sequencing was performed on peripheral blood mononuclear cells. Genomic DNA extraction from the blood cell samples was performed with the Qiagen DNeasy Blood Extraction Kit. The germline V gene encodes CDR1 MDHEN and CDR2 SYDVKM. Taken from cysteine to phenylalanine, the CDR3 has 14 residues. The sequence is cut down to CDR3 DNA, 42 bases in frame from base 1. Unmatched junction bases come to 15, with V trimmed by 10 bases and J by 10 bases. Library generation was performed with the immunoSEQ multiplex PCR assay. A mixture of 60 forward primers for TCR Vbeta segments and 13 reverse primers for TCR Jbeta segments was used in the multiplex PCR. The CDR3 region of rearranged TCR beta genes was amplified from genomic DNA with a multiplex PCR assay. The amplified TCR beta libraries were sequenced on the Illumina HiSeq System as 87-base-pair reads. As for how the authors treated the data: Across the 500 to 750 repertoires, a later analysis counted tens of millions of unique TCR beta chains, 9.5 million to 13 million of which were shared by at least two donors. Raw reads were error-corrected and collapsed into unique sequences with a nearest-neighbor algorithm that merged closely related sequences to remove PCR and sequencing errors. To assign V, D and J gene segments, CDR3 sequences were aligned to IMGT reference sequences. Each retained sequence needed at least a six-nucleotide match to both a V gene segment and a J gene segment. A rearrangement was called productive if the CDR3 had no stop codons and remained in frame with V and J, and every other rearrangement was called non-productive. Following IMGT convention, CDR3 was defined as the stretch from the second conserved V-encoded cysteine to the conserved J-encoded phenylalanine. Sequences without an unambiguous match to a single V gene segment were excluded from the earlier analysis of several hundred of the donors. In an earlier analysis of 587 of the donors, V segments were called functional above 56.7% productive rearrangements and were called segregating when the between-donor standard deviation exceeded 5%. A statistical classification framework was built to diagnose cytomegalovirus status from the catalog of TCR beta chain sequences. V and J gene assignment, in a later analysis, came from comparing TCR nucleotide sequences with IMGT/GENE-DB human TR gene sequences. In a later analysis, CDR3 sequences and most-parsimonious VDJ recombination scenarios were assigned using the TCRdist pipeline. A later analysis defined each TCR beta chain by its CDR3 amino acid sequence plus V-gene family, and excluded reads lacking a unique V-gene family. To address suspected cross-contamination and a sequencing artifact, a later analysis removed a few hundred highly shared, low-generation-probability nucleotide sequences. A later analysis calculated a clonal expansion index for each public chain from normalized within-repertoire ranks of inferred template counts. In a later analysis, generation probabilities were computed with a VDJ recombination model fitted to out-of-frame rearrangements, and the resulting probabilities were checked against IGoR. In a later analysis, TCR-TCR, TCR-HLA and TCR-CMV co-occurrence was scored with hypergeometric tests, and a repertoire-size bias correction was applied to TCR pairs. A later analysis estimated false discovery rates by permuting HLA or CMV assignments 20 times. A later analysis grouped co-occurring TCRs with DBSCAN, adding TCRdist sequence similarity when clustering within HLA-allele-positive subsets. For co-occurrence clustering, repertoires with fewer than 30,000 or more than 120,000 public chains were excluded, along with 4 to 6 repertoires with anomalous nucleotide sharing. In its TCRdb copy, this immuneACCESS table keeps in-frame sequences only and misses some clones. Where compared with another copy, unresolved V genes explain less than half of these, and the others have no known cause. V and J calls and clone size are as listed in that table; D and trimming were resolved from the DNA. For this sample the table gives 100,000 to 150,000 clones, of which 84% were detected only once. Together, the top ten hold 2.5% to 3% of the sample.

This chain is built from TRBV28 and TRBJ2-1; 8 bases in the middle match TRBD2. The TCR originated in a woman aged 18-29 years in good health and CMV-seropositive. Specimen: PBMCs. DNA sequence: TGTGCCACCTCCCTGTGGCGGGGGGCCGGGGAGCAGTTCTTC. Its product reads: CATSLWRGAGEQFF.